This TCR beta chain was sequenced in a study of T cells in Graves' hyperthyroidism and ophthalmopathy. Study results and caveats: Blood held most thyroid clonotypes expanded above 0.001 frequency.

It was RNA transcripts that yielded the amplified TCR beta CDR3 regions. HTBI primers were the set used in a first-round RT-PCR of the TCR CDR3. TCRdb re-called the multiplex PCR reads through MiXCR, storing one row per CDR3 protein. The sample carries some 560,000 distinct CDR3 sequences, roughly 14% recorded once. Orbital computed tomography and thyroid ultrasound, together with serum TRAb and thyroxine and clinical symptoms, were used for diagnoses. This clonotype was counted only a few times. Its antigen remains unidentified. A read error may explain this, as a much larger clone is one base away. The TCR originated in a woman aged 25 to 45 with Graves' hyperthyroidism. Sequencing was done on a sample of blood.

CDR3 sequence reads: CASRRQGTYEQYF. In DNA, the CDR3 is TGTGCCAGCAGACGACAGGGAACCTACGAGCAGTACTTC. This chain joins TRBV5-6 and TRBJ2-7; 7 bases map to TRBD1. The CDR3 covers 13 residues. The V and J ends lost 5 bases and 2 bases, in that order; junction bases with no gene match: 4. Germline V lookup: CDR1 SGHDT, CDR2 YYEEEE.